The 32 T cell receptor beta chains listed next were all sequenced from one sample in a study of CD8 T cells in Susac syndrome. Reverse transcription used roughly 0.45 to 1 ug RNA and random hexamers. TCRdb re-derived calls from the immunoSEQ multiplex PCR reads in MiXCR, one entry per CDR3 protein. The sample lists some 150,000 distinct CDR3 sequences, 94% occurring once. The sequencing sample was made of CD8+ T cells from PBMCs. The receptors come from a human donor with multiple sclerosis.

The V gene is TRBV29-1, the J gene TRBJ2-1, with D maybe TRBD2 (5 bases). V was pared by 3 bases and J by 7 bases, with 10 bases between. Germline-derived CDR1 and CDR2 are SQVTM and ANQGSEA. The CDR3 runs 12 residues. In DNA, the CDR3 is TGCAGCGTTGATAGCCGGGGAAATGAGCAGTTCTTC. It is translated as CSVDSRGNEQFF.

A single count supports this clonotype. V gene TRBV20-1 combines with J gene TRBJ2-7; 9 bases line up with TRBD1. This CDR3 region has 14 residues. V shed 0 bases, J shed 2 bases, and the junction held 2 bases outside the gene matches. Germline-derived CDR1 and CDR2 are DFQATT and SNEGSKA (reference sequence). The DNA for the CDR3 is TGCAGTGCTAGAGATGGGACAGGGACCTACGAGCAGTACTTC. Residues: CSARDGTGTYEQYF.

Here the CDR3 DNA reads TGTGCCAGCAGTTTTAAGCCCGGGCCCCCGTACTACGAGCAGTACTTC. Translated: CASSFKPGPPYYEQYF. This sequence joins TRBV28 and TRBJ2-7; D call uncertain. The CDR3 loop spans 16 amino acids. Germline CDR1 reads MDHEN; CDR2 reads SYDVKM. With 3 bases removed from V and 3 bases from J, the gap between germline ends came to 18 bases.

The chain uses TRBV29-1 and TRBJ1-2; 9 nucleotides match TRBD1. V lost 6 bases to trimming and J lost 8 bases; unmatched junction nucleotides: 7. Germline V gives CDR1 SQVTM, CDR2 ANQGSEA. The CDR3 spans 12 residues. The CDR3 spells CSVPQGAEGYTF. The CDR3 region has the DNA TGCAGCGTCCCACAGGGGGCGGAAGGCTACACCTTC.

CDR3 in DNA: TGCAGCGTGGACGGTGGCGAGCAGTTCTTC. Translation gives CSVDGGEQFF. The chain couples TRBV29-1 to TRBJ2-1, with D unresolved. The CDR3 extends over 10 amino acids. Germline V gene lookup returns CDR1 SQVTM and CDR2 ANQGSEA. Trimming removed 6 bases from V and 10 bases from J, with 10 bases in between.

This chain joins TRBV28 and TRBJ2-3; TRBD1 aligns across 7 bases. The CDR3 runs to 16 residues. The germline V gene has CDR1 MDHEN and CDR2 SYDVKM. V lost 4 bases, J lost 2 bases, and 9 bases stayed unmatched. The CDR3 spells CASSYEQGTYTDTQYF. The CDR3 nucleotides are TGTGCCAGCAGTTACGAACAGGGGACCTACACAGATACGCAGTATTTT.

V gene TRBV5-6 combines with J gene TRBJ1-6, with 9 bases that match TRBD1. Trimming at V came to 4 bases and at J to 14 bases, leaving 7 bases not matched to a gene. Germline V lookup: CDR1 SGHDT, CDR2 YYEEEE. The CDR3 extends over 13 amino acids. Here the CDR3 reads CASSLGGTGTLHF. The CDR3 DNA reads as TGTGCCAGCAGCCTTGGTGGGACAGGGACCCTCCACTTT.

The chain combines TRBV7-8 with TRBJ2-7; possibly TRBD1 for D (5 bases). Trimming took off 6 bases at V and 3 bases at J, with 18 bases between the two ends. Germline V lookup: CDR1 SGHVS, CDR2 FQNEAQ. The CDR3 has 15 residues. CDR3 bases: TGTGCCAGCAGGAACAACAGGTTCCCCTACTACGAGCAGTACTTC. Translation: CASRNNRFPYYEQYF.

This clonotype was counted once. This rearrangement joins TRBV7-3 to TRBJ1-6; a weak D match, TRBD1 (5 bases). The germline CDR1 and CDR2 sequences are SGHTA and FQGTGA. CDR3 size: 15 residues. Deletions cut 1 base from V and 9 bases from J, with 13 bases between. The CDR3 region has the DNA TGTGCCAGCAGCTTAAGTCAGGGCAGTTCTTCACCCCTCCACTTT. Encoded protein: CASSLSQGSSSPLHF.

The CDR3 sequence: CASSVNTEAFF. CDR3 in DNA: TGTGCCAGCAGCGTAAACACTGAAGCTTTCTTT. The gene calls are TRBV11-2 and TRBJ1-1; D unclear. Trimming took off 5 bases at V and 2 bases at J, with 3 bases between the two ends. Germline lookup yields CDR1 SGHAT and CDR2 FQNNGV. The CDR3 runs to 11 residues.

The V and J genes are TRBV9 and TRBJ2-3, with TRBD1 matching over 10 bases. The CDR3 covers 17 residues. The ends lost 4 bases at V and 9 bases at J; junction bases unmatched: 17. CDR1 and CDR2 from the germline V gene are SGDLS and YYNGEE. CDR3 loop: CASSSVTGTGVGRTQYF. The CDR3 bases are TGTGCCAGCAGCTCAGTAACCGGGACAGGGGTCGGGCGAACGCAGTATTTT. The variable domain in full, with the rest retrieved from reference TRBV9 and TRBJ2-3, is DSGVTQTPKHLITATGQRVTLRCSPRSGDLSVYWYQQSLDQGLQFLIQYYNGEERAKGNILERFSAQQFPDLHSELNLSSLELGDSALYFCASSSVTGTGVGRTQYFGPGTRLTVL.

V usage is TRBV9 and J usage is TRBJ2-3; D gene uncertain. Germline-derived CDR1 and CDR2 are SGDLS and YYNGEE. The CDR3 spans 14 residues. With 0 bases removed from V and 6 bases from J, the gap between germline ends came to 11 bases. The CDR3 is CASSVGAAKDTQYF. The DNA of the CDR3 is TGTGCCAGCAGCGTAGGGGCAGCGAAGGATACGCAGTATTTT.

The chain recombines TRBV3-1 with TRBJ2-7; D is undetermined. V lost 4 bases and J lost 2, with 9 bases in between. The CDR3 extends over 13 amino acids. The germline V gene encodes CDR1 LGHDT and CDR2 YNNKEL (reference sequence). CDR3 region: CASSPSGAYEQYF. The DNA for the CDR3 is TGTGCCAGCAGCCCCTCCGGAGCCTACGAGCAGTACTTC.

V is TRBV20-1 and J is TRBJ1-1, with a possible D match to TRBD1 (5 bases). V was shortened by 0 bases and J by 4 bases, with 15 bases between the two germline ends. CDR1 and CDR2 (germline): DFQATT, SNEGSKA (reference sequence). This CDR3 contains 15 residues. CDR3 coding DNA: TGCAGTGCTAGAGATCCACGGGGGGGTTTCACTGAAGCTTTCTTT. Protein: CSARDPRGGFTEAFF.

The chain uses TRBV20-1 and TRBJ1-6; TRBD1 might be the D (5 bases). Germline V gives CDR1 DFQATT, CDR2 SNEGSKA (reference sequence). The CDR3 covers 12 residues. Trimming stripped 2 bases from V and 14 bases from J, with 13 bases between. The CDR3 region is CSARLDSGSLHF. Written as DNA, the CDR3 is TGCAGTGCTAGACTCGACAGCGGGTCCCTCCACTTT.

The CDR3 is CASSYRGSVEETQYF. The CDR3 coding sequence is TGTGCCAGCAGTTACCGTGGCAGCGTGGAAGAGACCCAGTACTTC. The genes are TRBV6-6 and TRBJ2-5, with no clear D. The CDR3 consists of 15 residues. Germline loops: CDR1 MNHNY, CDR2 SVGAGI (reference sequence). The germline V and J ends were trimmed by 2 bases and 3 bases, with 13 bases remaining between them.

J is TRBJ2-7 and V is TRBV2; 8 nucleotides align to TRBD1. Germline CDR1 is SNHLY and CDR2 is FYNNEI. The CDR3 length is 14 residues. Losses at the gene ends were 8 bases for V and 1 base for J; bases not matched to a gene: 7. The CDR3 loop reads CASPGGDGSYEQYF. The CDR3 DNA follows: TGTGCCAGCCCAGGGGGCGACGGGTCCTACGAGCAGTACTTC.

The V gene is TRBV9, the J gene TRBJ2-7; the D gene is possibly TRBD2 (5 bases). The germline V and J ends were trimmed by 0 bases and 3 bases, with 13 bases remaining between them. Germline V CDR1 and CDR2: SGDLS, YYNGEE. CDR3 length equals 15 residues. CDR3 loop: CASSVGGGSYYEQYF. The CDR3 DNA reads TGTGCCAGCAGCGTAGGTGGAGGAAGCTACTACGAGCAGTACTTC.

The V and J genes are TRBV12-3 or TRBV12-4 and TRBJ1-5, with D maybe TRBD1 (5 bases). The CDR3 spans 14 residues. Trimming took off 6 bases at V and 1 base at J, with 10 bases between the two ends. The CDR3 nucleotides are TGTGCCAGCAGCAGCAGGGAGAGCAATCAGCCCCAGCATTTT. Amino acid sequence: CASSSRESNQPQHF.

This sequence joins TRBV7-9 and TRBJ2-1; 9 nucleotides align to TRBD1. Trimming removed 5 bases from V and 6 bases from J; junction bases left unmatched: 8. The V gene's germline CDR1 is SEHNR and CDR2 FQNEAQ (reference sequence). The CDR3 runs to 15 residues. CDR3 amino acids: CASSILRDRVNEQFF. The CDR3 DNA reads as TGTGCCAGCAGCATACTTCGGGACAGGGTCAATGAGCAGTTCTTC.

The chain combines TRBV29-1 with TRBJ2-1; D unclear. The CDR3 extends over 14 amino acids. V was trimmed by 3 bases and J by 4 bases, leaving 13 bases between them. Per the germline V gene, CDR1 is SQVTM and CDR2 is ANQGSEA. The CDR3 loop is CSVDGTETYNEQFF. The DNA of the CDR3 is TGCAGCGTTGATGGAACAGAAACATACAATGAGCAGTTCTTC.

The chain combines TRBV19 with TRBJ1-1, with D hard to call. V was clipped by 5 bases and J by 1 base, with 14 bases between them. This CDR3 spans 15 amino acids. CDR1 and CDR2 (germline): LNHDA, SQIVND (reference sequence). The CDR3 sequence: CASSASPYRNTEAFF. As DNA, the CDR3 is TGTGCCAGTAGTGCCTCCCCCTACAGGAACACTGAAGCTTTCTTT.

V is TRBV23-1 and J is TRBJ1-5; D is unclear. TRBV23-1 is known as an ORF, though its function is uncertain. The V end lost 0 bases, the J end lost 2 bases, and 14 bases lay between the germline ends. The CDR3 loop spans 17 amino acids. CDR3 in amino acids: CASSQSRKRGRNQPQHF. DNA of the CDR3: TGCGCCAGCAGTCAATCCCGAAAGCGGGGTCGCAATCAGCCCCAGCATTTT.

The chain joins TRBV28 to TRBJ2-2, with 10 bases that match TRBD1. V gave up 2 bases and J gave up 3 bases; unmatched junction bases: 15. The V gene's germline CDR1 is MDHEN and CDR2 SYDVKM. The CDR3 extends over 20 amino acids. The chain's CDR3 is CASSLIPGTGDRGYTGELFF. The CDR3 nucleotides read TGTGCCAGCAGTTTAATTCCTGGGACAGGGGATAGAGGTTACACCGGGGAGCTGTTTTTT.

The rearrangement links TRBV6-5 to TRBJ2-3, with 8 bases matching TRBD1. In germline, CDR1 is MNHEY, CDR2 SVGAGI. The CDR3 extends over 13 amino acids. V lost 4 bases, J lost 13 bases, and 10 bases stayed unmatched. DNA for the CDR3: TGTGCCAGCAGTTCCCTCCTGGACAGGGCAAAGTATTTT. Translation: CASSSLLDRAKYF.

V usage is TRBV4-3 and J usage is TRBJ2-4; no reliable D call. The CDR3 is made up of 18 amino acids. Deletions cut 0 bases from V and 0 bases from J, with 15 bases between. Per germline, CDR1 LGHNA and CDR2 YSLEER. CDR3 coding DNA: TGCGCCAGCAGCCAAGAAGGTGGCAGGTCCTTAGCCAAAAACATTCAGTACTTC. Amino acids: CASSQEGGRSLAKNIQYF.

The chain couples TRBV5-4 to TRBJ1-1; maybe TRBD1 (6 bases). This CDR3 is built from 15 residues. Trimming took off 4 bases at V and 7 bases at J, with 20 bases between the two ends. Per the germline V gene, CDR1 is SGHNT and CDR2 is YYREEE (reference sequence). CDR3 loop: CASSVGRYRDIEAFF. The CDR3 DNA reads TGTGCCAGCAGCGTGGGGAGGTACCGGGACATTGAAGCTTTCTTT. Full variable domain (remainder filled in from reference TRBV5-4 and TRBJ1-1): ETGVTQSPTHLIKTRGQQVTLRCSSQSGHNTVSWYQQALGQGPQFIFQYYREEENGRGNFPPRFSGLQFPNYSSELNVNALELDDSALYLCASSVGRYRDIEAFFGQGTRLTVV.

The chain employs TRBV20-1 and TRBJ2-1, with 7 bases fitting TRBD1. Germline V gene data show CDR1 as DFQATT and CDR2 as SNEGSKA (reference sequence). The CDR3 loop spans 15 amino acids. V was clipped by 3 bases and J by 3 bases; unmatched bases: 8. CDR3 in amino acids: CSARTARDSYNEQFF. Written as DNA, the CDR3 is TGCAGTGCTAGGACTGCTAGGGACAGCTACAATGAGCAGTTCTTC.

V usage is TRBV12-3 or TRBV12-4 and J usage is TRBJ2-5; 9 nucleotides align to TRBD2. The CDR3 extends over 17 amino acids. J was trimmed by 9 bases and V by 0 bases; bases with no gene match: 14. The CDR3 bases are TGTGCCAGCAGTTTAGCGCTAGGAAGACTAGCGGCCGGGGCCCAGTACTTC. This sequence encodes CASSLALGRLAAGAQYF.

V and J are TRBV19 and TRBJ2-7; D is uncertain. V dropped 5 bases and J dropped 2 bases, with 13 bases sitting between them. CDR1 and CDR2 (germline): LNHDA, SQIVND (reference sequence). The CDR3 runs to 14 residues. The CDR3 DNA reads TGTGCCAGTAGTGTACGGGCCATGACCTACGAGCAGTACTTC. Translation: CASSVRAMTYEQYF.

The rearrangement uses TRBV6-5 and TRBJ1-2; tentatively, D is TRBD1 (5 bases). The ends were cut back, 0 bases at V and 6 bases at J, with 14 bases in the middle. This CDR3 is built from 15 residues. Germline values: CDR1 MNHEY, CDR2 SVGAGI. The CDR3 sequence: CASSYSRDDKDGYTF. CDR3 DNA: TGTGCCAGCAGTTACTCGAGGGACGACAAAGATGGCTACACCTTC.

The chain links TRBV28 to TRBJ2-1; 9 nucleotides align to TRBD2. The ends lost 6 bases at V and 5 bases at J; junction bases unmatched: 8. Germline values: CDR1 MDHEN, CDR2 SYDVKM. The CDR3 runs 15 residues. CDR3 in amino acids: CASRSSGGWNNEQFF. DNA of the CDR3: TGTGCCAGCAGAAGTAGCGGGGGTTGGAACAATGAGCAGTTCTTC.